A selection of T cell receptor beta chains follows, all from one sample in a study of cytomegalovirus exposure and HLA in healthy donors. TCRdb's table, derived via immunoSEQ multiplex PCR, lists solely in-frame clones and lacks some. Seen in this sample are roughly 110,000 clones; the ten most common clones hold around 7%. Sequencing was done on a sample of PBMCs. These receptors came from a middle-aged man in good health and CMV-seropositive. Both conserved end residues are trimmed from each CDR3.

>15|TRBV7-3
ASSLTRTGTARDTQY
>15|TRBV5-1
ASSSPPPTANTGELF
>10|TRBV7-9
ASSPDGGDYT
>13|TRBV1
TSTPTSGSTDTQY
>12|TRBV5-1
ASSIEQGGYEQY
>10|TRBV11-3
ASSLDRETQY
>16|TRBV7-2
ASSLAFVGAGDPEQQF
>14|TRBV6-1
ASSAPFDRTPYEQY
>14|TRBV10-3
AISDWLAGSTDTQY
>14|TRBV5-6
ASSLTGGQLNEKLF
>12|TRBV9
ASSAGVLNTEAF
>15|TRBV19
ASSNRGGTGGRTEAF
>13|TRBV18
ASSRGTESNQPQH
>14|TRBV6-5
ASSYSSPTGPCGYT
>12|TRBV18
ASSLYRENTEAF
>12|TRBV2
ASQLDSRNTEAF
>14|TRBV19
ASSLNRQGKGYGYT
>14|TRBV12-5
ASGFQAGVSTGELF
>14|TRBV5-1
ASSLGIKGSRSPLH
>12|TRBV6-5
ASSVTGSGGELF
>12|TRBV29-1
SVASGTGTIGYT
>11|TRBV28
ASDGTGTDTQY
>13|TRBV5-6
ASSLAGGNGNEQF
>16|TRBV28
ASSLLLREDGIKGGYT
>13|TRBV7-9
ASSSPIDRAYEQY
>12|TRBV4-1
ASSLREGQETQY
>12|TRBV5-1
ASSMDRVNEKLF
>13|TRBV27
ASSKPAGGPYEQY
>11|TRBV7-6
ASSTQGGTEAF
>12|TRBV29-1
SVVGTGGEETQY
>15|TRBV19
ASSRITGGRNTDTQY
>8|TRBV20-1
SAATEEAF
>9|TRBV2
ASSLYNEQF
>12|TRBV4-1
ASSQAPGQSKQY
>13|TRBV19
ASSSQGASTGELF
>13|TRBV4-2
ASSQDHGTGEGYT
>15|TRBV5-1
ASSFTGTSGREYEQY
>15|TRBV11-1
ASSLAVTSGRILEQF
>10|TRBV28
ASSRGIYGYT
>12|TRBV30
TWSGGLAAGELF